This TCR beta chain was found in a study of shared clonotypes between healthy human individuals. Findings and limits, study-wide: Shared clonotypes: about 5.3% naive CD4, around 4% naive CD8, about 2.5% memory CD4, under 0.45% memory CD8. Owing to a small donor count, the genetic and exposure-history diversity represented was limited.

Of note for this clone: Antigen specificity is unknown. The junction departs from germline at one end; a sequencing error may be responsible.

In the original workflow: Junction-only sequences without quality scores were provided by ImmunoSEQ, so filtering was different. Sequenced by immunoSEQ multiplex PCR; TCRdb stores in-frame clones only, minus some. The V and J calls and clone size are taken from that table; D and trimming were inferred from the DNA. The sample includes 2.3 million or so clones, approximately 93% of them seen just once. The sequence was obtained from a young man in good health. Some clones in this sample may be carry-over from other donors' samples. Sequenced material: naive CD4+ T cells from PBMCs. Regarding subset: CD45RA+ positively selected.

The CDR3 protein is CASSLPGGLWHF. The CDR3 coding sequence is TGTGCCAGCAGTTTACCCGGGGGCCTATGGCACTTC. V gene TRBV28 combines with J gene TRBJ2-7, with D perhaps matching TRBD1 or TRBD2 (6 bases each). The germline V gene encodes CDR1 MDHEN and CDR2 SYDVKM. The CDR3 extends over 12 amino acids.